The 21 T cell receptor beta chains below were found in one sample sequenced in a study of shared clonotypes between healthy human individuals. Repertoires were generated with immunoSEQ multiplex PCR, while TCRdb's copy carries only in-frame clones and drops some. The table includes a few hundred thousand clones, around 81% detected once. Sequenced input: PBMCs. The receptors shown here come from a woman between 35 and 50 years old in good health. Some clones in this sample may be carry-over from other donors' samples.

As to this clone: Being one base from a much bigger clone, this may be a read error. Other DNA sequences in the sample encode the same CDR3. This chain uses TRBV10-3 with TRBJ2-2, with 9 bases that match TRBD2. In germline, CDR1 is ENHRY, CDR2 SYGVKD. After removal of 3 bases from V and 8 bases from J, the junction contained 16 bases not matched to a gene. The CDR3 contains 18 residues. CDR3 in DNA: TGTGCCATCAGTGAAGGGGGGCGGGCTAGCGGGAATCGAGGGGAGCTGTTTTTT. Its protein is CAISEGGRASGNRGELFF.

This clone occurred once. V and J are TRBV4-1 and TRBJ2-7; TRBD2 is a possible D gene (5 bases). The V gene lost 3 bases and the J gene lost 4 bases, with 22 bases spanning the gap. The CDR3 is made up of 17 amino acids. CDR1 and CDR2 (germline): MGHRA, YSYEKL. CDR3 in amino acids: CASSHSLRTSKPYEQYF. The CDR3 DNA reads TGCGCCAGCAGCCATTCGCTAAGGACTTCTAAACCTTACGAGCAGTACTTC.

The chain employs TRBV7-2 and TRBJ2-5; 10 bases line up with TRBD2. V shed 6 bases and J 5 bases; nucleotides not matched to a gene: 9. The CDR3 length is 15 residues. Germline assignment: CDR1 SGHTA and CDR2 FQGNSA. CDR3 DNA sequence: TGTGCCAGCAGACGTCAGCGGGAGGGGGTTGAGACCCAGTACTTC. It specifies CASRRQREGVETQYF.

This clone was picked up many times. CDR3: CASSAVMLPWGTDTQYF. DNA of the CDR3: TGTGCCAGCAGCGCCGTGATGCTGCCGTGGGGCACAGATACGCAGTATTTT. The V and J genes are TRBV7-9 and TRBJ2-3; D call uncertain. Trimming removed 5 bases from V and 1 base from J, with 19 bases in between. The germline gives CDR1 SEHNR, CDR2 FQNEAQ (reference sequence). This CDR3 spans 17 amino acids.

Only one count was recorded for this clone. The chain uses TRBV5-1 and TRBJ2-3; 9 bases line up with TRBD2. Germline-derived CDR1 and CDR2 are SGHRS and YFSETQ. CDR3 length: 19 amino acids. Unmatched junction bases numbered 18, after V lost 4 bases and J lost 3 bases. CDR3 nucleotide sequence: TGCGCCAGCAGCAGAGGGCCTAGCGGGGACCCAGGGGGGACAGATACGCAGTATTTT. It yields the protein CASSRGPSGDPGGTDTQYF. The whole variable domain, filled in from reference TRBV5-1 and TRBJ2-3, reads KAGVTQTPRYLIKTRGQQVTLSCSPISGHRSVSWYQQTPGQGLQFLFEYFSETQRNKGNFPGRFSGRQFSNSRSEMNVSTLELGDSALYLCASSRGPSGDPGGTDTQYFGPGTRLTVL.

V is TRBV7-6 and J is TRBJ2-1; 7 positions agree with TRBD1. Germline CDR1 is SGHVS and CDR2 is FNYEAQ. CDR3 length equals 15 residues. V gave up 5 bases and J gave up 1 base; unmatched junction bases: 5. As DNA, the CDR3 is TGTGCCAGCAGCCCGCTGACAGGGTCCTACAATGAGCAGTTCTTC. It translates to CASSPLTGSYNEQFF.

CDR3 loop: CASSHERGSQPQHF. The CDR3 DNA reads TGTGCCAGCAGCCATGAGAGGGGAAGTCAGCCCCAGCATTTT. V usage is TRBV7-9 and J usage is TRBJ1-5; possible D gene TRBD1, 5 bases. With 5 bases removed from V and 6 bases from J, the gap between germline ends came to 14 bases. The CDR3 is 14 amino acids. CDR1 is SEHNR and CDR2 is FQNEAQ in the germline V gene (reference sequence).

A few counts support this clone. This chain uses TRBV7-8 with TRBJ2-7, with D possibly TRBD2 on 6 matching bases. The CDR3 sequence is 18 residues long. From germline, CDR1 is SGHVS and CDR2 FQNEAQ. Trimming removed 3 bases from V and 5 bases from J, with 26 bases in between. The CDR3 DNA reads as TGTGCCAGCAGCTTTCGCGCAGCGGGTACAGCTTTCCTCGACGAGCAGTACTTC. Protein sequence: CASSFRAAGTAFLDEQYF.

This clone was picked up one time. The chain joins TRBV4-1 to TRBJ2-1, with D perhaps matching TRBD2 (6 bases). Trimming took off 5 bases at V and 10 bases at J, with 24 bases between the two ends. The CDR3 totals 16 residues. From germline, CDR1 is MGHRA and CDR2 YSYEKL. CDR3 nucleotide sequence: TGCGCCAGCAGCTGGGGCTCCGGGACTCCTCCGAAAGAGCAGTTCTTC. Protein sequence: CASSWGSGTPPKEQFF.

This chain links TRBV2 with TRBJ1-2, with a weak D call TRBD1 (5 bases). Germline loops: CDR1 SNHLY, CDR2 FYNNEI. The length of the CDR3 is 12 residues. V lost 9 bases and J 5 bases, leaving 13 bases between the germline ends. The CDR3 DNA sequence: TGTGCCAGGGGCGGGGCTTCTTATGGCTACACCTTC. Translation: CARGGASYGYTF.

This chain connects TRBV7-2 to TRBJ1-3; a possible D gene is TRBD1 (5 bases). In germline, CDR1 is SGHTA, CDR2 FQGNSA. This CDR3 is 16 amino acids long. Trimming stripped 1 base from V and 4 bases from J, with 14 bases between. The DNA of the CDR3 is TGTGCCAGCAGCTTAGGTCCGGTCTCAGGGGGAAACACCATATATTTT. It codes for CASSLGPVSGGNTIYF. Drawing the rest from reference TRBV7-2 and TRBJ1-3, the complete variable domain is GAGVSQSPSNKVTEKGKDVELRCDPISGHTALYWYRQSLGQGLEFLIYFQGNSAPDKSGLPSDRFSAERTGGSVSTLTIQRTQQEDSAVYLCASSLGPVSGGNTIYFGEGSWLTVV.

The CDR3 region is CASSPTGANTEAFF. For the CDR3, the DNA is TGTGCCAGCAGCCCAACAGGGGCTAACACTGAAGCTTTCTTT. The chain combines TRBV7-8 with TRBJ1-1; TRBD1 agrees at 7 bases. Germline V CDR1 and CDR2: SGHVS, FQNEAQ. This CDR3 region has 14 residues. V lost 5 bases to trimming and J lost 2 bases; unmatched junction nucleotides: 5.

The gene calls are TRBV11-1 and TRBJ1-2; TRBD1 matches 9 bases. This CDR3 comprises 15 residues. V was pared by 3 bases and J by 5 bases, with 7 bases of the junction left unmatched. Germline assignment: CDR1 SGHAT and CDR2 FQDESV (reference sequence). As DNA, the CDR3 is TGTGCCAGCAGCTTTACAGGGGGCGGATGGTATGGCTACACCTTC. This encodes CASSFTGGGWYGYTF.

The J gene is TRBJ2-1, the V gene TRBV5-5, with 9 bases matching TRBD1. CDR3 length equals 15 residues. Germline assignment: CDR1 SGHKS and CDR2 YYEKEE (reference sequence). With 6 bases clipped from V and 8 bases from J, the junction kept 12 bases outside the gene matches. Here the CDR3 DNA reads TGTGCCAGCAACGCCGGGACAGGGATTCTCGATGAGCAGTTCTTC. Translating it yields CASNAGTGILDEQFF.

The V gene is TRBV7-2, the J gene TRBJ2-6; D is possibly TRBD2 (6 bases). The CDR3 sequence is 15 residues long. Germline V gene lookup returns CDR1 SGHTA and CDR2 FQGNSA. Trimming left V 5 bases short and J 4 bases short, with 12 bases between. The DNA for the CDR3 is TGTGCCAGCAGCCAGACTAGGTCCGGGGCCAACGTCCTGACTTTC. Amino acids: CASSQTRSGANVLTF.

The V call is TRBV28, the J call TRBJ2-7, with 14 bases matching TRBD2. The CDR3 spans 16 residues. Germline trimming cut 5 bases from V and 3 bases from J; bases unmatched to any gene: 6. Looked up from germline, CDR1 is MDHEN and CDR2 is SYDVKM. CDR3 nucleotides: TGTGCCAGCAGTACCTCCGGGACTAGCGGGGGCTACGAGCAGTACTTC. Translation gives CASSTSGTSGGYEQYF.

This clone has a single count. The chain joins TRBV5-1 to TRBJ2-5, with D unclear. Germline CDR1 reads SGHRS; CDR2 reads YFSETQ. The CDR3 loop spans 14 amino acids. The V and J ends lost 0 bases and 5 bases respectively, with 11 bases between them. As DNA, the CDR3 is TGCGCCAGCAGCTTGGTGGGCCGCGCGGAGACCCAGTACTTC. It is translated as CASSLVGRAETQYF. Looking up the rest from reference TRBV5-1 and TRBJ2-5 gives the full variable domain: KAGVTQTPRYLIKTRGQQVTLSCSPISGHRSVSWYQQTPGQGLQFLFEYFSETQRNKGNFPGRFSGRQFSNSRSEMNVSTLELGDSALYLCASSLVGRAETQYFGPGTRLLVL.

The V gene is TRBV15, the J gene TRBJ2-5; D may be TRBD1 or TRBD2 (6 bases each). The J call is uncertain, as TRBJ2-7 better fits the DNA end. Germline assignment: CDR1 LNHNV and CDR2 YYDKDF (reference sequence). The CDR3 totals 13 residues. CDR3 bases: TGTGCCACCAGCAGAGATCGGGGGCGCGAGCAGTACTTC. Translated, it gives CATSRDRGREQYF.

A single count supports this clone. This chain connects TRBV10-3 to TRBJ1-2; 9 positions agree with TRBD1. Germline values: CDR1 ENHRY, CDR2 SYGVKD. The CDR3 covers 14 residues. V was pared by 8 bases and J by 3 bases, with 7 bases of the junction left unmatched. CDR3 DNA: TGTGCCATCGCAGAACAGGGGGCTGACTATGGCTACACCTTC. Translation: CAIAEQGADYGYTF.

The chain recombines TRBV6-6 with TRBJ1-4; D possibly corresponds to TRBD1 (5 bases). There are 15 residues in the CDR3. Germline V CDR1 and CDR2: MNHNY, SVGAGI (reference sequence). Trimming cost V 0 bases and J 8 bases, with 13 bases left between them. DNA for the CDR3: TGTGCCAGCAGTTACTCGAAAGGAGAGGGGGAAAAACTGTTTTTT. Its translation: CASSYSKGEGEKLFF.

The gene calls are TRBV28 and TRBJ2-1; TRBD2 agrees at 7 bases. The CDR3 runs 14 residues. J gave up 7 bases and V 5 bases, and 8 bases lay outside the gene matches. Germline V gene data show CDR1 as MDHEN and CDR2 as SYDVKM. The CDR3 region has the DNA TGTGCCAGCAGTCCGTGGGCGGGAGTAAATGAGCAGTTCTTC. The encoded protein is CASSPWAGVNEQFF.